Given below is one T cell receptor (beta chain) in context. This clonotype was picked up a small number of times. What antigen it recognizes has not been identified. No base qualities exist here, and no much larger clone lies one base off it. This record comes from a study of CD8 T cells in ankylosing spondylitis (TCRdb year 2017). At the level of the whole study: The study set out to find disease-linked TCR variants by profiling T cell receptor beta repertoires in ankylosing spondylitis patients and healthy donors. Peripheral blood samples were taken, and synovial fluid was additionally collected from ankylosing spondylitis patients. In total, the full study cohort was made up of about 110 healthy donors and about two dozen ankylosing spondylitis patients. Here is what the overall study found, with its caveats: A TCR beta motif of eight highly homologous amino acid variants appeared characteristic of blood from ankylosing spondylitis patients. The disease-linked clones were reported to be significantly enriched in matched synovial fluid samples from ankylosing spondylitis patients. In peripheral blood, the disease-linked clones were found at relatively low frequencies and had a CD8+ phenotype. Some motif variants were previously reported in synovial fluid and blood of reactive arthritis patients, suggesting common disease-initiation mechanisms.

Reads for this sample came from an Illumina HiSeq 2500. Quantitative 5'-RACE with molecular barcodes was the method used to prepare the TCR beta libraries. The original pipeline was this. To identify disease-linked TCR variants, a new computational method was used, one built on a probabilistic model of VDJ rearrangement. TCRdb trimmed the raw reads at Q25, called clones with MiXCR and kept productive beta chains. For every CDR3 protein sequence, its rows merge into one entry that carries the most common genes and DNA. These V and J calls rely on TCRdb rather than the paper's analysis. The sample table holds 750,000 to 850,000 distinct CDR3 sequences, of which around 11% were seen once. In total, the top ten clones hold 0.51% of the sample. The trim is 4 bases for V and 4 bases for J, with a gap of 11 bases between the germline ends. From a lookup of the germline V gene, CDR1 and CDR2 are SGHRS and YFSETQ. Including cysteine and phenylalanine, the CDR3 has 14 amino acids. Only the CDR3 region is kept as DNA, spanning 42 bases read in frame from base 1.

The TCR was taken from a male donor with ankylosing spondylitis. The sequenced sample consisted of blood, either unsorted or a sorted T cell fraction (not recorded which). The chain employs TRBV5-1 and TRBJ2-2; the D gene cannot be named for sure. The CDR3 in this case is CASSPLVITGELFF. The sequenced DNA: TGCGCCAGCAGCCCGCTAGTGATCACCGGGGAGCTGTTTTTT.